The source of this T cell receptor beta chain is a study of identical twins. The CDR3 totals 14 residues. V was cut by 0 bases and J by 7 bases, with 13 bases left in between. Germline V lookup: CDR1 SGHRS, CDR2 YFSETQ. On this clonotype itself: The antigen remains unidentified.

Overall study results and limits: Reduced insertions were recorded for abundant cord blood beta clonotypes, with no such pattern in memory repertoires. A partial confounding effect on zero-insertion analyses could come from invariant MAIT and iNKT cells.

TCRdb recomputed calls from the 5' RACE reads with MiXCR, one row per CDR3 protein. This table holds some 330,000 distinct CDR3 sequences, roughly 9% found once. This sequence joins TRBV5-1 and TRBJ1-1; no clear D. Sequencing was performed on naive T cells sorted from blood. The TCR originated in a woman aged 45-59 years in good health. In DNA, the CDR3 is TGCGCCAGCAGCTTGGAGCGGGGAGTGGGTGAAGCTTTCTTT. It specifies CASSLERGVGEAFF.